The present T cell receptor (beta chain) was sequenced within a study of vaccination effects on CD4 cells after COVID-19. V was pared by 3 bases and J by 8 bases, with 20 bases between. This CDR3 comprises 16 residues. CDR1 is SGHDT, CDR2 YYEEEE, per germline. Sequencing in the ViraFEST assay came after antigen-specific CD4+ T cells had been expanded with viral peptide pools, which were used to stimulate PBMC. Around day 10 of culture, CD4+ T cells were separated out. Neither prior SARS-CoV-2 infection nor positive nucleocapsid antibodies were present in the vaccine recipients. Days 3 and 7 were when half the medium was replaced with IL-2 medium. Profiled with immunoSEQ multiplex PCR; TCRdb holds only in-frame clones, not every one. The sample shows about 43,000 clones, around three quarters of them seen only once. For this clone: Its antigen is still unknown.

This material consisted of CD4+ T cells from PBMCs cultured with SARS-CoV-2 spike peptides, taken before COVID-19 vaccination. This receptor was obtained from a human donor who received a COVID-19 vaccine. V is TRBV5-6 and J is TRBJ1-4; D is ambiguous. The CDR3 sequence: CASSSYRTSIEEKLFF. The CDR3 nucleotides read TGTGCCAGCAGCTCGTATCGAACGTCTATAGAGGAAAAACTGTTTTTT.